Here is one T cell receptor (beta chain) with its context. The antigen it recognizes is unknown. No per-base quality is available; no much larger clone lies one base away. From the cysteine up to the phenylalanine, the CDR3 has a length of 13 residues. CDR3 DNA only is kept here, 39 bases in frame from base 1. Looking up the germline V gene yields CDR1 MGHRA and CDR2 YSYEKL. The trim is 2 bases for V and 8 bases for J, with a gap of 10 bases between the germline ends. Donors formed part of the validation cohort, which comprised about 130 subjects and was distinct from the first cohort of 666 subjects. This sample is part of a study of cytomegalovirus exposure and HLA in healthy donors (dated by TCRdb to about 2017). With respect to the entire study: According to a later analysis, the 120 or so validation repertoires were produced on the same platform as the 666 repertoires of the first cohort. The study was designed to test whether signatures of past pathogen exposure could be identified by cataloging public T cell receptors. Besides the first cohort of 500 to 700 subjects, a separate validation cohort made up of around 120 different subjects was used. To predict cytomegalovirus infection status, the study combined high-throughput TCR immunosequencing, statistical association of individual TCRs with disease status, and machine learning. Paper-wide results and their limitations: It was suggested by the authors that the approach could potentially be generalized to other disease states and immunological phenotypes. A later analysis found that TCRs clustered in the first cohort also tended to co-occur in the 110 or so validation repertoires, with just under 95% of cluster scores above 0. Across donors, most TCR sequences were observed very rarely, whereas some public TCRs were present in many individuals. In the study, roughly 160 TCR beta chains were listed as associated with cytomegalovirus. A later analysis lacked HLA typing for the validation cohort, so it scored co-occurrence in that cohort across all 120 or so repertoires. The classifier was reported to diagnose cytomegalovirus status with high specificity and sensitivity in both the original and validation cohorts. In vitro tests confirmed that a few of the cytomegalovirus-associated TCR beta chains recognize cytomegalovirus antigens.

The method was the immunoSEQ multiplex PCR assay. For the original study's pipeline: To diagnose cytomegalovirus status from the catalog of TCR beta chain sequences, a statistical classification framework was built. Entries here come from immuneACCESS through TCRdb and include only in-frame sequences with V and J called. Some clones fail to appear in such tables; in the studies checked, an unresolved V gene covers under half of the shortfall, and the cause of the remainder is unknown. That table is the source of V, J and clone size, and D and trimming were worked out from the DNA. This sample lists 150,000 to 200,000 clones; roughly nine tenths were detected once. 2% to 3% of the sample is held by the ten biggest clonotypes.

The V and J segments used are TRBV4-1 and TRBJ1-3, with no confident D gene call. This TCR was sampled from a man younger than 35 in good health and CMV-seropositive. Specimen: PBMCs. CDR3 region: CASSQLGRDTIYF. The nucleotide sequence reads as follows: TGCGCCAGCAGCCAACTGGGGAGGGACACCATATATTTT.